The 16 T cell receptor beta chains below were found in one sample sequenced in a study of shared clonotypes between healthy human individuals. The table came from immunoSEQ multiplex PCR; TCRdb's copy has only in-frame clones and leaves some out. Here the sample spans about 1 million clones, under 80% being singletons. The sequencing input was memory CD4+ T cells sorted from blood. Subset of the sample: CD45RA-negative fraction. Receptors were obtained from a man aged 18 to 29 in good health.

CDR3: CASSEAAGGGAYNEQFF. CDR3 coding DNA: TGTGCCAGCAGTGAAGCAGCAGGCGGAGGCGCCTACAATGAGCAGTTCTTC. The V gene is TRBV6-1, the J gene TRBJ2-1, with a possible D match to TRBD2 (5 bases). Germline-derived CDR1 and CDR2 are MNHNS and SASEGT. V gave up 0 bases and J gave up 2 bases, with 14 bases separating them. This CDR3 contains 17 residues.

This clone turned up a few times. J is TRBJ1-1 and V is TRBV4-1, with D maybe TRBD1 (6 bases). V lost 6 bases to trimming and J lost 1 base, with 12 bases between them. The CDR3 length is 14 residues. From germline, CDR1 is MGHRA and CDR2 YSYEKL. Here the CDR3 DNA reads TGCGCCAGCAGGGATCCGGGACAGAACACTGAAGCTTTCTTT. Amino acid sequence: CASRDPGQNTEAFF.

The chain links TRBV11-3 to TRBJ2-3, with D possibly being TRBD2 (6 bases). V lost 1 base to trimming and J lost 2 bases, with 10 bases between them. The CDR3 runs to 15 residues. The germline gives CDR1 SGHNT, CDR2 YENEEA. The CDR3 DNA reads TGTGCCAGCAGCTTAGCGGGGGTGAACACAGATACGCAGTATTTT. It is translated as CASSLAGVNTDTQYF.

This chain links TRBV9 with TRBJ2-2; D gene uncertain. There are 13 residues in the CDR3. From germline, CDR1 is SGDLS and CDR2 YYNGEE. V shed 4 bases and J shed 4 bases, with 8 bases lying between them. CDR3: CASSSAGTGELFF. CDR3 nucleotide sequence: TGTGCCAGCAGCTCCGCTGGCACCGGGGAGCTGTTTTTT.

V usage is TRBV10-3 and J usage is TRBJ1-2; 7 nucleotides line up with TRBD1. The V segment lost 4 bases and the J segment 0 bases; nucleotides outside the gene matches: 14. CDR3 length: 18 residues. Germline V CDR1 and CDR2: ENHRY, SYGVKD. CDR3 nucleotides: TGTGCCATCAGTGTATCGGGGACAGCCGGACCCTCTAACTATGGCTACACCTTC. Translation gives CAISVSGTAGPSNYGYTF.

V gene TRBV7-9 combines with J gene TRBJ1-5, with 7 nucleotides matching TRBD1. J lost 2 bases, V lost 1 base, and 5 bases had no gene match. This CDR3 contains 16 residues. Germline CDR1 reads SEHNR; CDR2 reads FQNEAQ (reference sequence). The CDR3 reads CASSLGAGGGNQPQHF. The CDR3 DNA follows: TGTGCCAGCAGCTTAGGGGCAGGGGGGGGCAATCAGCCCCAGCATTTT. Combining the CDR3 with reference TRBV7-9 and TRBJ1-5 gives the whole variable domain DTGVSQNPRHKITKRGQNVTFRCDPISEHNRLYWYRQTLGQGPEFLTYFQNEAQLEKSRLLSDRFSAERPKGSFSTLEIQRTEQGDSAMYLCASSLGAGGGNQPQHFGDGTRLSIL.

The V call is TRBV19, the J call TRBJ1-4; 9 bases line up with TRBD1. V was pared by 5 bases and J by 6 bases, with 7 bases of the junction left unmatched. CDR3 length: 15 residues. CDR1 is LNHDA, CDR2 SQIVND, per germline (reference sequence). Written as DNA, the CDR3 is TGTGCCAGTAGTGCCCTCACAGGGGGCGATGAAAAACTGTTTTTT. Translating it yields CASSALTGGDEKLFF. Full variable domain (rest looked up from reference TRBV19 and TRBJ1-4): DGGITQSPKYLFRKEGQNVTLSCEQNLNHDAMYWYRQDPGQGLRLIYYSQIVNDFQKGDIAEGYSVSREKKESFPLTVTSAQKNPTAFYLCASSALTGGDEKLFFGSGTQLSVL.

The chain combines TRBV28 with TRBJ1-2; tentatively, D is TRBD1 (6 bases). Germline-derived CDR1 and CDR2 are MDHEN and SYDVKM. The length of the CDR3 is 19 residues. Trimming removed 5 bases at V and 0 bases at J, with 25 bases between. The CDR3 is CASSIRSFKTGTANYGYTF. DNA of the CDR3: TGTGCCAGCAGTATCCGAAGCTTTAAGACAGGAACAGCTAACTATGGCTACACCTTC.

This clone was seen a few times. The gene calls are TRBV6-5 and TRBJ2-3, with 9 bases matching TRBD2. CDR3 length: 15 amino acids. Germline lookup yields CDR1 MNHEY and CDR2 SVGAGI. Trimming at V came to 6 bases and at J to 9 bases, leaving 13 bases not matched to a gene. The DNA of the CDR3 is TGTGCCAGCAGGCCAGGCGGGAGGGGGACAATAACGCAGTATTTT. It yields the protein CASRPGGRGTITQYF.

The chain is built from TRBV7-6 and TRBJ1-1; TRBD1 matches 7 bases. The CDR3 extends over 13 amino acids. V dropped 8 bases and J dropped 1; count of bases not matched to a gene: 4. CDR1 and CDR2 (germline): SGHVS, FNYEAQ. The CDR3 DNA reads TGTGCCAGCGCCAGGGACAGGAACACTGAAGCTTTCTTT. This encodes CASARDRNTEAFF.

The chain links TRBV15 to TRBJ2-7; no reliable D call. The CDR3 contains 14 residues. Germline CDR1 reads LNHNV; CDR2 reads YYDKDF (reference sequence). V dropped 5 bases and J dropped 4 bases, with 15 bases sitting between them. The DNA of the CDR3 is TGTGCCACCAGCGATCGGACCCTCCTTTACGAGCAGTACTTC. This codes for CATSDRTLLYEQYF.

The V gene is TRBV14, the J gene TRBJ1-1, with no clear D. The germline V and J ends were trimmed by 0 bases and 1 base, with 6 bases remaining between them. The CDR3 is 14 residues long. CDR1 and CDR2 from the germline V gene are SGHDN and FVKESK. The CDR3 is CASSQDPRNTEAFF. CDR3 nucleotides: TGTGCCAGCAGCCAAGATCCGAGGAACACTGAAGCTTTCTTT.

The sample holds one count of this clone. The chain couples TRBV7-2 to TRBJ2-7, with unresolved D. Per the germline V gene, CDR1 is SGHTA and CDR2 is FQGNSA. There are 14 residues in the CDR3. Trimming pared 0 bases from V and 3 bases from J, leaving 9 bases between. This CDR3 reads CASSLAELIYEQYF. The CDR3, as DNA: TGTGCCAGCAGCTTAGCGGAACTAATCTACGAGCAGTACTTC.

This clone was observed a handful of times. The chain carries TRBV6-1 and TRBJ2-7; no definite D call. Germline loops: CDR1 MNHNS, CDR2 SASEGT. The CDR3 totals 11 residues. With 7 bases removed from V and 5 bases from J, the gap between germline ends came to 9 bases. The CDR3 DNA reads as TGTGCCAGCACTACGATCCACGAGCAGTACTTC. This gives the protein CASTTIHEQYF.

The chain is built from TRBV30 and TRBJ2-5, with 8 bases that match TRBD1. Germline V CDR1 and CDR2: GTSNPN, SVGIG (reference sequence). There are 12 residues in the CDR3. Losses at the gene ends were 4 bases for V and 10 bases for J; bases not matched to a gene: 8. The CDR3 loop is CAWTGGSVIQYF. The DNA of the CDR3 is TGTGCCTGGACAGGGGGCTCCGTTATCCAGTACTTC.

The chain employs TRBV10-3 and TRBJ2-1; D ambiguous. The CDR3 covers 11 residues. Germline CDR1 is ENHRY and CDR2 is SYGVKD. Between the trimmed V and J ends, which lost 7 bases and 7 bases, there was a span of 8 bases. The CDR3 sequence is CAIMRRNEQFF. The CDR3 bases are TGTGCCATCATGAGGCGAAATGAGCAGTTCTTC.